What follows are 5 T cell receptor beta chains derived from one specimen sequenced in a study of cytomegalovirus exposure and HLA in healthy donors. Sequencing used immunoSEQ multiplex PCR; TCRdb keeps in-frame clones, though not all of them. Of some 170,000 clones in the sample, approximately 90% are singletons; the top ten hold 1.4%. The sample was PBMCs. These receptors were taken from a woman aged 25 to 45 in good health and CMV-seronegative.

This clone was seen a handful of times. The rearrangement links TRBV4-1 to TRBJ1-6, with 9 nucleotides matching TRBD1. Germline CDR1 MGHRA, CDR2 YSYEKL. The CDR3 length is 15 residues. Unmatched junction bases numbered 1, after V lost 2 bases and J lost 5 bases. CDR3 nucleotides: TGCGCCAGCAGCCAACGGGACAGGGATAATTCACCCCTCCACTTT. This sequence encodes CASSQRDRDNSPLHF.

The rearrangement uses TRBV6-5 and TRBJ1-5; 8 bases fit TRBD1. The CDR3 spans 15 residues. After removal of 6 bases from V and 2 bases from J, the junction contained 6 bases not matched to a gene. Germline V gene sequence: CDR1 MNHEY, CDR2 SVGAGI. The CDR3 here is CASRGGQGGNQPQHF. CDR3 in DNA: TGTGCCAGCAGAGGCGGACAGGGAGGCAATCAGCCCCAGCATTTT.

CDR3 coding DNA: TGTGCCAGCAGTGAGGGGACTAGCGGACAAGAGACCCAGTACTTC. Protein product: CASSEGTSGQETQYF. The V call is TRBV2, the J call TRBJ2-5, with 11 bases identical to TRBD2. V trimming: 3 bases; J trimming: 2 bases; junction bases outside the gene matches: 2. Germline loops: CDR1 SNHLY, CDR2 FYNNEI. The length of the CDR3 is 15 residues.

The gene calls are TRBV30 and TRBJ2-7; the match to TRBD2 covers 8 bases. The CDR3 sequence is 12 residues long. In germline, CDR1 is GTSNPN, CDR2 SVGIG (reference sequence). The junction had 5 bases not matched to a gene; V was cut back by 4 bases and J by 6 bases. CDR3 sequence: CAWNSGGPEQYF. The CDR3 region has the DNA TGTGCCTGGAACAGCGGGGGCCCCGAGCAGTACTTC. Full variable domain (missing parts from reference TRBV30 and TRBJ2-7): SQTIHQWPATLVQPVGSPLSLECTVEGTSNPNLYWYRQAAGRGLQLLFYSVGIGQISSEVPQNLSASRPQDRQFILSSKKLLLSDSGFYLCAWNSGGPEQYFGPGTRLTVT.

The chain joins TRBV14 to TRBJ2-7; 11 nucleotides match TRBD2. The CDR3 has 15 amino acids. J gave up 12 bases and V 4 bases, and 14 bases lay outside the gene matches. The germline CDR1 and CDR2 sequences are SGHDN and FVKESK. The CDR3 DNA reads TGTGCCAGCAGCCGAATCTTTAGCGGGGGGGCTCCTTTGTACTTC. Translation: CASSRIFSGGAPLYF.